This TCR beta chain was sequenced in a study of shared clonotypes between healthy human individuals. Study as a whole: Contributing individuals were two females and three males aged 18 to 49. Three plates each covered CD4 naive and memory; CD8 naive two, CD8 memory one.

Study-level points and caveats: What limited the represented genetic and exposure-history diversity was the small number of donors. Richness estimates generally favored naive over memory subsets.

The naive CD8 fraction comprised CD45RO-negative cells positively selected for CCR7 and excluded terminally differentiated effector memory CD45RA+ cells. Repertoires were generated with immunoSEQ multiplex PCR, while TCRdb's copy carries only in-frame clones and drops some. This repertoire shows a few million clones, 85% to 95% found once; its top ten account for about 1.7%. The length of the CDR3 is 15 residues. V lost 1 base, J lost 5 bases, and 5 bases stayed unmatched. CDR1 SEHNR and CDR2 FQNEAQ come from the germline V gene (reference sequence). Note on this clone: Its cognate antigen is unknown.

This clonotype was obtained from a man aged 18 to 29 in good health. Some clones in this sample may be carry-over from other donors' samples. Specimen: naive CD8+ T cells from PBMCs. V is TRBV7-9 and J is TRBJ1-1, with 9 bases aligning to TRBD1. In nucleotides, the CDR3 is TGTGCCAGCAGCTTAGGGACAGGGGAGTTAACTGAAGCTTTCTTT. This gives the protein CASSLGTGELTEAFF.